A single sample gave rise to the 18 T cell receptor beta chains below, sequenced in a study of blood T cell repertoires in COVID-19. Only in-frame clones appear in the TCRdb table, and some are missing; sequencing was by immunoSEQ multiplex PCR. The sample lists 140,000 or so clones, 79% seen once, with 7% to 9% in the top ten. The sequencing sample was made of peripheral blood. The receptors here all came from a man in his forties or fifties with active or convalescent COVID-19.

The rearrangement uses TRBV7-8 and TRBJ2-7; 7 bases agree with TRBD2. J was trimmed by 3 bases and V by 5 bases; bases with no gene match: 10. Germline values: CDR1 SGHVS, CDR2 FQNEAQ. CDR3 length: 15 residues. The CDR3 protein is CASSPVRLADYEQYF. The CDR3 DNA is TGTGCCAGCAGCCCGGTCCGGCTAGCGGACTACGAGCAGTACTTC.

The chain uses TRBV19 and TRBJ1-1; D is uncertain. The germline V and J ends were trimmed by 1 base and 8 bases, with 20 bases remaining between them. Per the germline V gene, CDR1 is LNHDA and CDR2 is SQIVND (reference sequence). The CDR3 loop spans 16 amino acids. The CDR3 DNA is TGTGCCAGTAGTATAGGAAGGAGGGAACCACGGGAAGAAGCTTTCTTT. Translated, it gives CASSIGRREPREEAFF.

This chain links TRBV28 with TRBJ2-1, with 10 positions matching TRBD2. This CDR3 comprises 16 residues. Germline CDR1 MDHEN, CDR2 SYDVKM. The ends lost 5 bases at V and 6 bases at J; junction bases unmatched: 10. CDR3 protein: CASSHPGSGRVNEQFF. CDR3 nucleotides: TGTGCCAGCAGTCACCCGGGGAGCGGGAGGGTCAATGAGCAGTTCTTC.

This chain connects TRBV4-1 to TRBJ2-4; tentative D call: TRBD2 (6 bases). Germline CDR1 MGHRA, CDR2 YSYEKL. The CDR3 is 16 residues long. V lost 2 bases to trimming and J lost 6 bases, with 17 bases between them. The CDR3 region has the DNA TGCGCCAGCAGCCAACCGACTAGTAGAGCGCTAAACATTCAGTACTTC. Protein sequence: CASSQPTSRALNIQYF.

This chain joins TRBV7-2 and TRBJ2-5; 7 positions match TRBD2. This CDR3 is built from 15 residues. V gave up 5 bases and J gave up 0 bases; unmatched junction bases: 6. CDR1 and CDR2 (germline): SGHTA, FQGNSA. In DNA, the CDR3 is TGTGCCAGCAGCCGCAGCGGGATCTACCAAGAGACCCAGTACTTC. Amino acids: CASSRSGIYQETQYF.

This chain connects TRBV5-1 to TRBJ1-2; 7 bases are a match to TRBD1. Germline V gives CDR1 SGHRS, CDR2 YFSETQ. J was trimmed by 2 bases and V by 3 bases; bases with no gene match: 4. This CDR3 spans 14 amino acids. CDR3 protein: CASSSGQTNYGYTF. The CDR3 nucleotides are TGCGCCAGCAGCTCGGGACAGACGAACTATGGCTACACCTTC.

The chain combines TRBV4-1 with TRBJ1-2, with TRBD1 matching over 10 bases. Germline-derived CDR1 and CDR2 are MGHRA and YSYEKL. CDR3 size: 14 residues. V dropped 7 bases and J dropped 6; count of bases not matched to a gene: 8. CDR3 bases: TGCGCCAGCAACAGAGGACAGGGGGTTAATGGCTACACCTTC. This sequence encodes CASNRGQGVNGYTF.

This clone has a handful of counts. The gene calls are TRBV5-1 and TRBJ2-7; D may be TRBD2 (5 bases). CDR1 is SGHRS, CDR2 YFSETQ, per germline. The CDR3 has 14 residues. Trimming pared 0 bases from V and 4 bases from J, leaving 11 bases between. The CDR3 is CASSLGPGYYEQYF. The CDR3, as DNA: TGCGCCAGCAGCTTGGGCCCGGGGTATTACGAGCAGTACTTC.

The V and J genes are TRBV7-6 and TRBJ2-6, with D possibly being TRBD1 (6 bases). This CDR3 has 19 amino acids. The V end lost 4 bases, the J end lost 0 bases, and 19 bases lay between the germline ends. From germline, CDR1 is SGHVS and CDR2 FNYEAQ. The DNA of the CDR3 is TGTGCCAGCAGCTCTCTGACAGGTTACGACAGCTCTGGGGCCAACGTCCTGACTTTC. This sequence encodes CASSSLTGYDSSGANVLTF.

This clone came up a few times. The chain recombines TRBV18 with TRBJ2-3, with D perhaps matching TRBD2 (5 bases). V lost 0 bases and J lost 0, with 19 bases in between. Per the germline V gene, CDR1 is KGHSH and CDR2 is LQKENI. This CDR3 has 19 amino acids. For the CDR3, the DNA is TGTGCCAGCTCACCACCTTCCGGACGGAGGTTTTCTAGCACAGATACGCAGTATTTT. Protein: CASSPPSGRRFSSTDTQYF.

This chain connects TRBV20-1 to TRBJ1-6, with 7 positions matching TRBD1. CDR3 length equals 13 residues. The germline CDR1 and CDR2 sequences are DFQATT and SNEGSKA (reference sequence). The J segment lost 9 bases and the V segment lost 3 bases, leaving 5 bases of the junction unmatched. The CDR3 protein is CSASTGASSPLHF. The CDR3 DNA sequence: TGCAGTGCTAGTACAGGGGCGAGTTCACCCCTCCACTTT.

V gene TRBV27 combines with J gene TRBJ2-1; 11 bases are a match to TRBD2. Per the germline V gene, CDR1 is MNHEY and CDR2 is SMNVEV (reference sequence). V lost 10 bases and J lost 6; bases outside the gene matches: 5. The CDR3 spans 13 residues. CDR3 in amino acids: CATRLAGSNEQFF. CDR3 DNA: TGTGCCACCAGACTAGCGGGGTCCAATGAGCAGTTCTTC.

Here the CDR3 reads CASSPQGYSYNEQFF. DNA for the CDR3: TGTGCCAGCAGCCCCCAGGGTTACTCCTACAATGAGCAGTTCTTC. The chain couples TRBV7-9 to TRBJ2-1, with TRBD1 as a possible D gene (5 bases). The V end lost 5 bases, the J end lost 0 bases, and 11 bases lay between the germline ends. Germline CDR1 reads SEHNR; CDR2 reads FQNEAQ (reference sequence). The CDR3 is made up of 15 amino acids.

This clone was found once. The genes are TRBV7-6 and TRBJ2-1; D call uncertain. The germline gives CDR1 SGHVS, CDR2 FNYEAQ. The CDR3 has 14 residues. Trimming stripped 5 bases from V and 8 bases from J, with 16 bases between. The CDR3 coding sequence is TGTGCCAGCAGCGAAGGTGTGGGCACGTATGAGCAGTTCTTC. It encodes CASSEGVGTYEQFF.

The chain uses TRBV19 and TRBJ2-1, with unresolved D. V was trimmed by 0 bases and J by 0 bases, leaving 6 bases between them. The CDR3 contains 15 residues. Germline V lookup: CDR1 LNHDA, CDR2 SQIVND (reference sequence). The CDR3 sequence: CASSIEATSYNEQFF. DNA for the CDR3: TGTGCCAGTAGTATAGAGGCAACCTCCTACAATGAGCAGTTCTTC.

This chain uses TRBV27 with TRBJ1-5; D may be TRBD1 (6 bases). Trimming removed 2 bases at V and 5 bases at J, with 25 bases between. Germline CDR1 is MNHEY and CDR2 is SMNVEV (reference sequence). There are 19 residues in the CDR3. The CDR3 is CASSLGGFLGGPTDQPQHF. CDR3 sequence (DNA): TGTGCCAGCAGTTTAGGAGGGTTTTTGGGGGGGCCAACTGATCAGCCCCAGCATTTT.

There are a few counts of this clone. The CDR3 region has the DNA TGTGCCAGCACCGTGACAGGCGGCTTCCACGAGCAGTACTTC. The encoded protein is CASTVTGGFHEQYF. The chain uses TRBV27 and TRBJ2-7, with D possibly TRBD1 on 6 matching bases. Germline V gene lookup returns CDR1 MNHEY and CDR2 SMNVEV (reference sequence). The ends were cut back, 7 bases at V and 5 bases at J, with 18 bases in the middle. This CDR3 has 14 amino acids.

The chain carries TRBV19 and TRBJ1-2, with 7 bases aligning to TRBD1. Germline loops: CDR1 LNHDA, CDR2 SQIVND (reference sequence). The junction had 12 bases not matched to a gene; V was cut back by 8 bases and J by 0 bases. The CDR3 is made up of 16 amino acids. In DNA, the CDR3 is TGTGCCAGTTCCAGGGGGGAAGGGGCTACTAACTATGGCTACACCTTC. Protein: CASSRGEGATNYGYTF. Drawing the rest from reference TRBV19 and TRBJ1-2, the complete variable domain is DGGITQSPKYLFRKEGQNVTLSCEQNLNHDAMYWYRQDPGQGLRLIYYSQIVNDFQKGDIAEGYSVSREKKESFPLTVTSAQKNPTAFYLCASSRGEGATNYGYTFGSGTRLTVV.